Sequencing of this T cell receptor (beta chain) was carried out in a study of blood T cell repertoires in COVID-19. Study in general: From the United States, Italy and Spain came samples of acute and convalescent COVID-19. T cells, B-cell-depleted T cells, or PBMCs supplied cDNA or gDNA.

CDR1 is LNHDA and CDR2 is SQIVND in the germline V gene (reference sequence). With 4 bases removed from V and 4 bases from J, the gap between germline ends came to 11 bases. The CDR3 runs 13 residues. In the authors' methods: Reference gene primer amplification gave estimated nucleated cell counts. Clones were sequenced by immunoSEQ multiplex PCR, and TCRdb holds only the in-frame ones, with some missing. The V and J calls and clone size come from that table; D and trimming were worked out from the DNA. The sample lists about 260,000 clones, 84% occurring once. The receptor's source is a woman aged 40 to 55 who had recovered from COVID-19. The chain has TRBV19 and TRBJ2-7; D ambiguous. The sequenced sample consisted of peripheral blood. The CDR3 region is CASSTQFLYEQYF. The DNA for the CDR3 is TGTGCCAGTAGTACTCAGTTCCTTTACGAGCAGTACTTC.